This TCR beta chain emerged from a study of blood T cells in healthy people across ages. Study observations and caveats: Age brought a roughly linear fall in TCR beta diversity measured per million T cells.

A second PCR, run for roughly 7 to 12 cycles, used a sample-barcoded 5' primer plus a J-beta primer mix. Every single cDNA molecule received a tag from a template-switch adaptor with 12 random nucleotides. A single record per CDR3 protein comes from TCRdb applying MiXCR to the 5' RACE reads. The sample has approximately 1,000,000 distinct CDR3 sequences, less than 50% seen once. As concerns this clonotype: The antigen is unknown.

Germline CDR1 reads KGHSH; CDR2 reads LQKENI. V lost 8 bases, J lost 4 bases, and 7 bases stayed unmatched. This CDR3 region has 13 residues. This receptor was obtained from a woman aged 55-69 years in good health. The J gene is TRBJ1-2, the V gene TRBV18; 7 nucleotides match TRBD1. The source material was blood. CDR3 in amino acids: CASAGGSGYGYTF. In DNA form, the CDR3 reads TGTGCCAGCGCAGGGGGGAGTGGCTATGGCTACACCTTC.